This TCR beta chain comes out of a study of shared clonotypes between healthy human individuals. About the study: Three CD4 naive, three CD4 memory, two CD8 naive and one CD8 memory plate were used per donor. Study-level points and caveats: Clonotype sharing across a few donors was observed for 4% to 5.5% of naive CD4 clonotypes. Clonotype sharing levels among donors were expected to vary with sequencing depth.

The table came from immunoSEQ multiplex PCR; TCRdb's copy has only in-frame clones and leaves some out. The sample yields 2 million to 3 million clones, around nine tenths seen once. There are 14 residues in the CDR3. The ends were cut back, 1 base at V and 9 bases at J, with 15 bases in the middle. Germline-derived CDR1 and CDR2 are SGHAT and FQNNGV. As for this clone: Its matching antigen is unknown.

V and J are TRBV11-2 and TRBJ1-1, with unresolved D. The receptor was isolated from a man between 18 and 29 years old in good health. The specimen sequenced was naive CD4+ T cells sorted from blood. The subset is: CD45RA+ positively selected. The CDR3 region is CASSLGAGREQAFF. CDR3 bases: TGTGCCAGCAGCTTAGGGGCCGGTCGGGAGCAAGCTTTCTTT.